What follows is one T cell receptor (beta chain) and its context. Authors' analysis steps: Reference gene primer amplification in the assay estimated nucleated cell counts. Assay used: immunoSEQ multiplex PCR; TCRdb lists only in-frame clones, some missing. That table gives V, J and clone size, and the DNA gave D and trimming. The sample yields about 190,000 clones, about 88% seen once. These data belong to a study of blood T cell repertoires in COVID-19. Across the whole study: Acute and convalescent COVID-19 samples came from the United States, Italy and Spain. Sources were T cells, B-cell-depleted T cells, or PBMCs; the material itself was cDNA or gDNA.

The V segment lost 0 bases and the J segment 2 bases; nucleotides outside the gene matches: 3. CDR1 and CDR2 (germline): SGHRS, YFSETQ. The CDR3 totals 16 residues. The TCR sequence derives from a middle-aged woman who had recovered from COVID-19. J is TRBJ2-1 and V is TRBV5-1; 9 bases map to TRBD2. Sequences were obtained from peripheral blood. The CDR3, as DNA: TGCGCCAGCAGCTTGGGACTAGCGGCTCCCTACAATGAGCAGTTCTTC. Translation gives CASSLGLAAPYNEQFF. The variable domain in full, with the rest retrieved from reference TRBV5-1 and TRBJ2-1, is KAGVTQTPRYLIKTRGQQVTLSCSPISGHRSVSWYQQTPGQGLQFLFEYFSETQRNKGNFPGRFSGRQFSNSRSEMNVSTLELGDSALYLCASSLGLAAPYNEQFFGPGTRLTVL.